This TCR beta chain was profiled in a study of blood T cell repertoires in COVID-19. Across the whole study: PBMCs, B-cell-depleted T cells, or T cells were the source of the cDNA or gDNA that made up the material.

Generated by immunoSEQ multiplex PCR, the TCRdb table keeps only in-frame clones and is missing some. The table shows about 300,000 clones, with roughly 88% occurring only once. CDR3 length: 14 residues. V lost 1 base to trimming and J lost 2 bases, with 10 bases between them. Germline loops: CDR1 SGHRS, CDR2 YFSETQ. This clonotype originated in a woman aged 50 to 60 with acute or convalescent COVID-19. This chain uses TRBV5-1 with TRBJ2-7; D not certain. Source material: peripheral blood. This CDR3 is CASSLNQATYEQYF. Here the CDR3 DNA reads TGCGCCAGCAGCTTGAATCAGGCCACCTACGAGCAGTACTTC.